This T cell receptor (beta chain) originates from a study of T cells expressing NK-cell markers. TCRdb reprocessed the 5' RACE reads, keeping one entry per CDR3 protein, no DNA. The sample totals under 200,000 distinct CDR3 sequences. The CDR3 runs to 15 residues. CDR1 and CDR2 from the germline V gene are SGDLS and YYNGEE. The sequenced sample consisted of blood T cells: a sorted CD56 or NKG2C T cell subset, CD4+ or CD8+ T cells, or bulk PBMC T cells (not recorded which). The clonotype was recovered from a woman between 18 and 70 years old in good health. This chain connects TRBV9 to TRBJ2-5; as DNA is missing, the TRBD1 call by TCRdb cannot be tested. The CDR3 loop reads CASGGGGGRQETQYF. The whole variable domain, filled in from reference TRBV9 and TRBJ2-5, reads DSGVTQTPKHLITATGQRVTLRCSPRSGDLSVYWYQQSLDQGLQFLIQYYNGEERAKGNILERFSAQQFPDLHSELNLSSLELGDSALYFCASGGGGGRQETQYFGPGTRLLVL.